One and the same sample provided the 27 T cell receptor beta chains below, sequenced in a study of regulatory T cells in long-lasting Graves disease. As for time point: newly diagnosed GD, antithyroid drugs for less than 3 months. Following extraction of RNA from PBMCs, that RNA was used to make the TCR library. Building the TCR beta libraries relied on iRepertoire HTBI primers, and CDR3 regions underwent Arm-PCR. TCRdb analysed the multiplex PCR reads with MiXCR anew, one entry per CDR3 protein. The sample has 350,000 to 550,000 distinct CDR3 sequences, about 15% seen once. This same sample was also part of a study on T cells in Graves' hyperthyroidism and ophthalmopathy.

The sample was peripheral blood mononuclear cells (PBMCs), taken at new diagnosis, from a patient treated with antithyroid drugs. The receptors were gathered from a woman aged 18-29 years with Graves disease.

This clonotype was seen repeatedly, ten times or more. The V and J genes are TRBV7-8 and TRBJ2-7; unclear D gene. In germline, CDR1 is SGHVS, CDR2 FQNEAQ. Trimming shortened V by 5 bases and J by 6 bases, and 8 bases separated the two germline ends. This CDR3 comprises 11 residues. CDR3 in DNA: TGTGCCAGCAGCGTGGGCCGCGAGCAGTACTTC. It specifies CASSVGREQYF.

In its sample, this clonotype was seen a few times. This chain connects TRBV29-1 to TRBJ2-7; D is possibly TRBD2 (6 bases). Trimming removed 4 bases from V and 0 bases from J, with 10 bases in between. From germline, CDR1 is SQVTM and CDR2 ANQGSEA. The CDR3 sequence is 13 residues long. In DNA, the CDR3 is TGCAGCGTTGGGGGGGTCAGCTCCTACGAGCAGTACTTC. This codes for CSVGGVSSYEQYF.

In this sample, this clonotype turned up many times. The chain links TRBV20-1 to TRBJ2-7, with D tentatively TRBD2 (5 bases). This CDR3 contains 15 residues. The germline CDR1 and CDR2 sequences are DFQATT and SNEGSKA (reference sequence). V was pared by 5 bases and J by 2 bases, with 19 bases between. CDR3 DNA: TGCAGTGCTCCCCCTAATGATGCGGGTCCCTACGAGCAGTACTTC. Translating it yields CSAPPNDAGPYEQYF.

This chain links TRBV2 with TRBJ2-5, with a weak D call TRBD1 (5 bases). Germline CDR1 reads SNHLY; CDR2 reads FYNNEI. This CDR3 spans 16 amino acids. V shed 6 bases and J shed 2 bases, with 19 bases lying between them. The CDR3: CASRKRSARAQETQYF. The CDR3, as DNA: TGTGCCAGCAGGAAACGATCGGCCAGGGCTCAAGAGACCCAGTACTTC.

The chain is built from TRBV9 and TRBJ2-3, with TRBD2 identical over 10 bases. V lost 2 bases to trimming and J lost 4 bases; unmatched junction nucleotides: 4. This CDR3 spans 15 amino acids. From germline, CDR1 is SGDLS and CDR2 YYNGEE. CDR3 nucleotide sequence: TGTGCCAGCAGCGTTGGGACTAGCGATTCAGATACGCAGTATTTT. Translating gives CASSVGTSDSDTQYF.

This chain joins TRBV20-1 and TRBJ2-5; D uncertain. The CDR3 is 11 amino acids. V was clipped by 3 bases and J by 4 bases, with 6 bases between them. From germline, CDR1 is DFQATT and CDR2 SNEGSKA (reference sequence). CDR3 bases: TGCAGTGCTAGCGGTCGAGAGACCCAGTACTTC. Amino acid sequence: CSASGRETQYF.

This clonotype was seen at least ten times. The CDR3 sequence is CASSLEGAGQVPYGYTF. CDR3 nucleotide sequence: TGTGCCAGCAGCTTAGAAGGGGCGGGACAGGTTCCCTATGGCTACACCTTC. The rearrangement joins TRBV13 to TRBJ1-2; TRBD1 matches at 8 bases. This CDR3 is 17 amino acids long. Germline V gives CDR1 PRHDT, CDR2 FYEKMQ (reference sequence). After removal of 1 base from V and 4 bases from J, the junction contained 11 bases not matched to a gene.

V and J are TRBV7-9 and TRBJ2-3; 8 bases align to TRBD1. This CDR3 has 15 amino acids. Germline V lookup: CDR1 SEHNR, CDR2 FQNEAQ (reference sequence). The V and J ends lost 5 bases and 2 bases, in that order; junction bases with no gene match: 6. The CDR3 is CASSLGDRHTDTQYF. CDR3 nucleotide sequence: TGTGCCAGCAGCCTTGGGGACAGGCACACAGATACGCAGTATTTT.

This chain connects TRBV11-3 to TRBJ1-1; D is possibly TRBD1 (5 bases). This CDR3 spans 14 amino acids. CDR1 is SGHNT and CDR2 is YENEEA in the germline V gene. The V and J ends lost 5 bases and 1 base respectively, with 11 bases between them. In DNA form, the CDR3 reads TGTGCCAGCAGCCCCCACCAGGGGAACACTGAAGCTTTCTTT. The encoded protein is CASSPHQGNTEAFF.

This clonotype was recorded a few times. The V and J genes are TRBV7-2 and TRBJ1-1; a weak D match, TRBD1 (5 bases). V dropped 1 base and J dropped 11 bases, with 23 bases sitting between them. Germline CDR1 reads SGHTA; CDR2 reads FQGNSA. This CDR3 comprises 16 residues. CDR3 residues: CASSLGPGFGTLGAFF. The CDR3 region has the DNA TGTGCCAGCAGCTTAGGTCCGGGCTTTGGGACCCTTGGGGCTTTCTTT.

This clonotype was recorded many times. The V gene is TRBV28, the J gene TRBJ1-1; D is ambiguous. CDR1 is MDHEN, CDR2 SYDVKM, per germline. The CDR3 sequence is 13 residues long. V was shortened by 7 bases and J by 4 bases, with 13 bases between the two germline ends. This CDR3 reads CASTPPPGTEAFF. For the CDR3, the DNA is TGTGCCAGCACCCCGCCTCCGGGCACTGAAGCTTTCTTT.

This clonotype has ten or more counts. The rearrangement uses TRBV28 and TRBJ2-7, with 14 bases lining up with TRBD2. Looked up from germline, CDR1 is MDHEN and CDR2 is SYDVKM. The CDR3 has 15 amino acids. V shed 5 bases and J 5 bases; nucleotides not matched to a gene: 5. CDR3 region: CASSQTSGRAHEQYF. CDR3 nucleotides: TGTGCCAGCAGTCAGACTAGCGGGAGGGCCCACGAGCAGTACTTC.

This clonotype was counted at least ten times. The chain joins TRBV7-2 to TRBJ2-7; D perhaps matches TRBD2 (6 bases). Between the trimmed V and J ends, which lost 1 base and 7 bases, there was a span of 11 bases. CDR1 is SGHTA, CDR2 FQGNSA, per germline. The CDR3 has 13 residues. The CDR3 spells CASSLVATREQYF. The CDR3 DNA follows: TGTGCCAGCAGCTTAGTAGCGACTAGGGAGCAGTACTTC.

This clonotype was seen repeatedly, ten times or more. CDR3 in amino acids: CSARVGGPNTEAFF. The CDR3 DNA reads as TGCAGTGCTAGAGTTGGAGGGCCGAACACTGAAGCTTTCTTT. The V gene is TRBV20-1, the J gene TRBJ1-1; D is unclear. Trimming took 1 base from V and 1 from J, leaving 10 bases between them. The CDR3 contains 14 residues. Germline V gene sequence: CDR1 DFQATT, CDR2 SNEGSKA (reference sequence).

Only a few counts were recorded for this clonotype. With a much larger clone just one base away, this may be a read error. The chain employs TRBV7-2 and TRBJ2-1, with 12 bases lining up with TRBD2. This CDR3 is built from 18 residues. Germline CDR1 reads SGHTA; CDR2 reads FQGNSA. CDR3 bases: TGTGCCAGCGGCTTAGGACCCCCTGGGACTAGCGGGTACAATGAGCAGTTCTTC. As protein: CASGLGPPGTSGYNEQFF.

This clonotype occurred many times. The genes are TRBV28 and TRBJ2-1, with D tentatively TRBD2 (6 bases). This CDR3 is 18 amino acids long. With 4 bases removed from V and 4 bases from J, the gap between germline ends came to 23 bases. From germline, CDR1 is MDHEN and CDR2 SYDVKM. CDR3 in DNA: TGTGCCAGCAGTTCCCCACCCTCACTAGCTTCCCCTTACAATGAGCAGTTCTTC. Amino acid sequence: CASSSPPSLASPYNEQFF.

This clonotype has just a few counts. Given a much more abundant clone one base away, this may be a read error. CDR3 protein: CASSFGLQGAGQPRHF. In DNA form, the CDR3 reads TGTGCCAGCAGTTTCGGCCTTCAGGGAGCGGGCCAGCCCCGGCATTTT. The chain uses TRBV28 and TRBJ1-5, with D possibly TRBD1 on 5 matching bases. The CDR3 has 16 amino acids. The germline V gene encodes CDR1 MDHEN and CDR2 SYDVKM. Full variable domain (missing parts from reference TRBV28 and TRBJ1-5): DVKVTQSSRYLVKRTGEKVFLECVQDMDHENMFWYRQDPGLGLRLIYFSYDVKMKEKGDIPEGYSVSREKKERFSLILESASTNQTSMYLCASSFGLQGAGQPRHFGDGTRLSIL.

The J gene is TRBJ1-3, the V gene TRBV29-1; D possibly corresponds to TRBD1 (5 bases). The V end was cut by 4 bases, the J end by 8 bases, with 9 bases between. This CDR3 comprises 11 residues. CDR1 and CDR2 from the germline V gene are SQVTM and ANQGSEA. The CDR3 spells CSVVMGDTIYF. DNA for the CDR3: TGCAGCGTTGTGATGGGGGACACCATATATTTT.

At least ten counts were recorded for this clonotype. The CDR3 coding sequence is TGTGCCAGCAGCCCTAGCCTTTCCTACGAGCAGTACTTC. It codes for CASSPSLSYEQYF. V is TRBV2 and J is TRBJ2-7; D possibly corresponds to TRBD2 (5 bases). The V gene lost 6 bases and the J gene lost 1 base, with 10 bases spanning the gap. This CDR3 spans 13 amino acids. Germline V lookup: CDR1 SNHLY, CDR2 FYNNEI.

The J gene is TRBJ2-5, the V gene TRBV6-1; TRBD2 aligns across 15 bases. Germline trimming cut 5 bases from V and 7 bases from J; bases unmatched to any gene: 14. The CDR3 is made up of 18 amino acids. CDR1 and CDR2 from the germline V gene are MNHNS and SASEGT. Written as DNA, the CDR3 is TGTGCCAGCAGTACGGGGACTAGCGGGAGGCCTGGGCTGGGGACCCAGTACTTC. Translated: CASSTGTSGRPGLGTQYF.

This rearrangement joins TRBV6-2 or TRBV6-3 to TRBJ1-2, with 8 bases that match TRBD1. CDR3 length: 14 residues. Trimming at V came to 5 bases and at J to 6 bases, leaving 8 bases not matched to a gene. From germline, CDR1 is MNHEY and CDR2 SVGEGT. CDR3: CASSEADRVDGYTF. The CDR3 nucleotides read TGTGCCAGCAGTGAAGCGGACAGGGTCGATGGCTACACCTTC.

This rearrangement joins TRBV6-1 to TRBJ2-3; weak D call: TRBD1 (6 bases). This CDR3 is built from 13 residues. CDR1 and CDR2 (germline): MNHNS, SASEGT. The V end was cut by 6 bases, the J end by 3 bases, with 10 bases between. The CDR3 DNA sequence: TGTGCCAGCAGGGAGAGGGGGACAGATACGCAGTATTTT. Protein sequence: CASRERGTDTQYF.

There are a few counts of this clonotype. The chain carries TRBV30 and TRBJ2-7; D is possibly TRBD2 (5 bases). This CDR3 is 11 amino acids long. V was cut by 4 bases and J by 6 bases, with 10 bases left in between. In germline, CDR1 is GTSNPN, CDR2 SVGIG (reference sequence). This chain's CDR3 is CAWMLASEQYF. The CDR3 DNA reads as TGTGCCTGGATGTTAGCGAGCGAGCAGTACTTC.

This clonotype was counted ten times or more. This chain connects TRBV7-9 to TRBJ1-5; 12 bases are shared with TRBD1. V was clipped by 3 bases and J by 6 bases; unmatched bases: 9. The germline V gene has CDR1 SEHNR and CDR2 FQNEAQ (reference sequence). CDR3 size: 17 residues. The CDR3 coding sequence is TGTGCCAGCAGCTTCTCTTCCGGGACAGGGGGCGTTCAGCCCCAGCATTTT. This sequence encodes CASSFSSGTGGVQPQHF.

V usage is TRBV5-5 and J usage is TRBJ2-5; D call uncertain. This CDR3 comprises 14 residues. V was pared by 4 bases and J by 2 bases, with 12 bases between. CDR1 and CDR2 from the germline V gene are SGHKS and YYEKEE (reference sequence). The CDR3 reads CASSTTGSQETQYF. DNA of the CDR3: TGTGCCAGCAGCACCACCGGGTCTCAAGAGACCCAGTACTTC.

This clonotype has ten or more counts. J is TRBJ2-7 and V is TRBV20-1; 9 bases align to TRBD2. V lost 5 bases to trimming and J lost 3 bases; unmatched junction nucleotides: 8. CDR1 and CDR2 from the germline V gene are DFQATT and SNEGSKA (reference sequence). The CDR3 covers 14 residues. CDR3 nucleotide sequence: TGCAGTGCTCTCATGACTAGCGGAGTCTACGAGCAGTACTTC. Amino acids: CSALMTSGVYEQYF.

Many counts were recorded for this clonotype. The rearrangement joins TRBV16 to TRBJ2-7; TRBD1 or TRBD2 may be the D gene (5 bases each). Germline V lookup: CDR1 KGHSY, CDR2 FQNENV. The CDR3 runs 15 residues. The V and J ends lost 0 bases and 2 bases respectively, with 11 bases between them. CDR3 amino acids: CASSQSGARTYEQYF. The CDR3 DNA is TGTGCCAGCAGCCAATCCGGGGCTAGGACCTACGAGCAGTACTTC.